The 26 T cell receptor beta chains reported below all come from one sample, sequenced in a study of cytomegalovirus exposure and HLA in healthy donors. 60 Vbeta and 13 Jbeta primers were used in PCR. Clones were sequenced by immunoSEQ multiplex PCR, and TCRdb holds only the in-frame ones, with some missing. The sample includes some 120,000 clones, more than 75% of them seen just once. Input material: PBMCs. The source is a man in his late teens or twenties in good health and CMV-seronegative.

This sequence joins TRBV7-8 and TRBJ1-3; unclear D gene. The V and J ends lost 3 bases and 0 bases respectively, with 12 bases between them. CDR1 and CDR2 (germline): SGHVS, FQNEAQ. The CDR3 loop spans 16 amino acids. This CDR3 reads CASSLVDSSSGNTIYF. In nucleotides, the CDR3 is TGTGCCAGCAGCTTGGTCGACTCGAGCTCTGGAAACACCATATATTTT.

The V and J genes are TRBV7-2 and TRBJ2-1, with TRBD2 identical over 9 bases. This CDR3 comprises 17 residues. Trimming removed 1 base from V and 7 bases from J; junction bases left unmatched: 11. Per germline, CDR1 SGHTA and CDR2 FQGNSA. The CDR3 loop reads CASSLDGSGGQKNEQFF. The CDR3 DNA sequence: TGTGCCAGCAGCTTAGATGGTAGCGGGGGCCAGAAGAATGAGCAGTTCTTC.

On this clone itself: This specimen includes other DNA sequences encoding the same CDR3. The gene calls are TRBV11-2 and TRBJ2-7; D unclear. Looked up from germline, CDR1 is SGHAT and CDR2 is FQNNGV. V was trimmed by 5 bases and J by 1 base, leaving 3 bases between them. The CDR3 extends over 11 amino acids. DNA of the CDR3: TGTGCCAGCAGCCCTTCCTACGAGCAGTACTTC. Its translation: CASSPSYEQYF.

The V call is TRBV7-6, the J call TRBJ2-1; 12 positions match TRBD2. CDR1 and CDR2 from the germline V gene are SGHVS and FNYEAQ. J was trimmed by 9 bases and V by 0 bases; bases with no gene match: 12. CDR3 length: 18 residues. For the CDR3, the DNA is TGTGCCAGCAGCTTAGCCCCACCTCTAGCGGGGGGGCCGAGTGAGCAGTTCTTC. Translating it yields CASSLAPPLAGGPSEQFF.

This rearrangement joins TRBV5-4 to TRBJ2-7; 10 bases align to TRBD1. J gave up 3 bases and V 4 bases, and 7 bases lay outside the gene matches. Germline values: CDR1 SGHNT, CDR2 YYREEE (reference sequence). The CDR3 is made up of 15 amino acids. CDR3: CASSRQTGGFYEQYF. For the CDR3, the DNA is TGTGCCAGCAGCAGACAGACAGGGGGCTTCTACGAGCAGTACTTC.

In DNA, the CDR3 is TGTGCCAGCAGCCAACGTTTAGTCAGACAGGGCCCCCAAGAGACCCAGTACTTC. Translating gives CASSQRLVRQGPQETQYF. The gene calls are TRBV7-9 and TRBJ2-5; TRBD1 matches at 7 bases. V lost 5 bases, J lost 1 base, and 16 bases stayed unmatched. This CDR3 contains 18 residues. CDR1 is SEHNR and CDR2 is FQNEAQ in the germline V gene (reference sequence). Using reference TRBV7-9 and TRBJ2-5 for the parts outside the CDR3, the full variable domain is DTGVSQNPRHKITKRGQNVTFRCDPISEHNRLYWYRQTLGQGPEFLTYFQNEAQLEKSRLLSDRFSAERPKGSFSTLEIQRTEQGDSAMYLCASSQRLVRQGPQETQYFGPGTRLLVL.

V is TRBV5-4 and J is TRBJ1-1, with 8 bases fitting TRBD1. Germline V lookup: CDR1 SGHNT, CDR2 YYREEE (reference sequence). The CDR3 covers 15 residues. After removal of 2 bases from V and 3 bases from J, the junction contained 6 bases not matched to a gene. The CDR3 spells CASSFVQGGYTEAFF. DNA of the CDR3: TGTGCCAGCAGCTTTGTACAGGGGGGATACACTGAAGCTTTCTTT.

This clone was detected only once. The chain joins TRBV15 to TRBJ2-5; 7 bases line up with TRBD2. After removal of 9 bases from V and 5 bases from J, the junction contained 6 bases not matched to a gene. This CDR3 is 12 amino acids long. Germline CDR1 LNHNV, CDR2 YYDKDF (reference sequence). The chain's CDR3 is CATGGERETQYF. In DNA, the CDR3 is TGTGCCACGGGGGGGGAGAGGGAGACCCAGTACTTC.

V is TRBV7-3 and J is TRBJ2-3, with D possibly matching TRBD1 (6 bases). Trimming took 4 bases from V and 3 from J, leaving 11 bases between them. Germline values: CDR1 SGHTA, CDR2 FQGTGA. This CDR3 comprises 14 residues. CDR3 DNA: TGTGCCAGCAGCTCCATGGACAGAACAGATACGCAGTATTTT. Encoded protein: CASSSMDRTDTQYF. The whole variable domain, filled in from reference TRBV7-3 and TRBJ2-3, reads GAGVSQTPSNKVTEKGKYVELRCDPISGHTALYWYRQSLGQGPEFLIYFQGTGAADDSGLPNDRFFAVRPEGSVSTLKIQRTERGDSAVYLCASSSMDRTDTQYFGPGTRLTVL.

The rearrangement joins TRBV19 to TRBJ2-1, with D hard to call. Germline assignment: CDR1 LNHDA and CDR2 SQIVND (reference sequence). This CDR3 region has 14 residues. Trimming took off 3 bases at V and 0 bases at J, with 6 bases between the two ends. CDR3 in DNA: TGTGCCAGTAGTATCTGGGCCTCCTACAATGAGCAGTTCTTC. Translating it yields CASSIWASYNEQFF.

The CDR3, as DNA: TGCAGCGTTGATTCGGGGGTTGAGCAGTTCTTC. It is translated as CSVDSGVEQFF. The chain joins TRBV29-1 to TRBJ2-1; possibly TRBD2 for D (6 bases). Germline assignment: CDR1 SQVTM and CDR2 ANQGSEA. The CDR3 totals 11 residues. V lost 3 bases to trimming and J lost 9 bases, with 9 bases between them.

This CDR3 is CASSPRQGAREKLFF. The CDR3 nucleotides are TGTGCCAGCAGCCCCCGACAGGGGGCAAGAGAAAAACTGTTTTTT. The V gene is TRBV16, the J gene TRBJ1-4; 10 bases are shared with TRBD1. With V trimmed by 4 bases and J by 8 bases, 7 bases remained unmatched. CDR1 KGHSY and CDR2 FQNENV come from the germline V gene. This CDR3 comprises 15 residues.

J is TRBJ2-1 and V is TRBV5-1; 11 nucleotides align to TRBD2. With V trimmed by 0 bases and J by 9 bases, 5 bases remained unmatched. The CDR3 contains 15 residues. Germline-derived CDR1 and CDR2 are SGHRS and YFSETQ. The CDR3 nucleotides are TGCGCCAGCAGCTTGGGTAGCGGGGGGGGAAGTGAGCAGTTCTTC. The encoded protein is CASSLGSGGGSEQFF.

The J gene is TRBJ2-1, the V gene TRBV5-6; 9 bases match TRBD2. CDR3 length equals 15 residues. V gave up 3 bases and J gave up 1 base; unmatched junction bases: 2. Germline V gene data show CDR1 as SGHDT and CDR2 as YYEEEE. The CDR3 DNA reads as TGTGCCAGCAGCTCGAGCGGGGGGTCCTACAATGAGCAGTTCTTC. Translated: CASSSSGGSYNEQFF.

This clone was seen only a few times. This chain joins TRBV13 and TRBJ2-5; unclear D gene. This CDR3 has 12 amino acids. V gave up 0 bases and J gave up 5 bases, with 4 bases separating them. Germline V gives CDR1 PRHDT, CDR2 FYEKMQ (reference sequence). The CDR3 sequence: CASSLGRETQYF. As DNA, the CDR3 is TGTGCCAGCAGCTTAGGGAGGGAGACCCAGTACTTC.

The rearrangement joins TRBV18 to TRBJ1-1; possibly TRBD1 for D (6 bases). Trimming took off 5 bases at V and 1 base at J, with 14 bases between the two ends. CDR3 length: 15 residues. Germline V gene sequence: CDR1 KGHSH, CDR2 LQKENI. The CDR3 DNA is TGTGCCAGCTCAACGACTGGGACAAAGAACACTGAAGCTTTCTTT. This codes for CASSTTGTKNTEAFF.

V usage is TRBV12-5 and J usage is TRBJ2-2; TRBD1 agrees at 7 bases. The CDR3 covers 14 residues. Per germline, CDR1 LGHNT and CDR2 FRNRAP. Unmatched junction bases numbered 2, after V lost 2 bases and J lost 5 bases. In DNA, the CDR3 is TGTGCTAGTGGTTTGCTGACAGGGACCGGGGAGCTGTTTTTT. Protein product: CASGLLTGTGELFF.

This rearrangement joins TRBV6-5 to TRBJ2-5; D possibly corresponds to TRBD1 (7 bases). The last part of the DNA fits TRBJ2-7 better; the J call may be wrong. The CDR3 has 13 residues. Germline assignment: CDR1 MNHEY and CDR2 SVGAGI. CDR3 nucleotides: TGTGCCAGCAGACGACAGGGACTGTACGAGCAGTACTTC. It yields the protein CASRRQGLYEQYF.

This chain links TRBV5-5 with TRBJ2-5; D gene unclear. CDR1 and CDR2 (germline): SGHKS, YYEKEE (reference sequence). The CDR3 is made up of 13 amino acids. Between the trimmed V and J ends, which lost 0 bases and 2 bases, there was a span of 5 bases. The CDR3 region has the DNA TGTGCCAGCAGCTTGGGGCCGCAAGAGACCCAGTACTTC. Encoded protein: CASSLGPQETQYF. Full variable domain (remainder filled in from reference TRBV5-5 and TRBJ2-5): DAGVTQSPTHLIKTRGQQVTLRCSPISGHKSVSWYQQVLGQGPQFIFQYYEKEERGRGNFPDRFSARQFPNYSSELNVNALLLGDSALYLCASSLGPQETQYFGPGTRLLVL.

Worth noting for this clone: No conserved phenylalanine or tryptophan is present at the end of the CDR3, so a read error is the likely explanation. The limits of the CDR3 on the DNA are not certain, so only TCRdb's listed CDR3 is given. The V call is TRBV21-1, the J call TRBJ2-7; the table's D call of TRBD2 was not tested on the DNA. TRBV21-1 is given as a pseudogene. The CDR3 numbers 11 amino acids, ends counted. CDR3 residues: CASSRGERSSS.

The chain carries TRBV10-2 and TRBJ2-3, with 8 nucleotides matching TRBD2. Germline trimming cut 6 bases from V and 0 bases from J; bases unmatched to any gene: 5. The CDR3 extends over 15 amino acids. CDR1 and CDR2 (germline): WSHSY, SAAADI. CDR3 nucleotides: TGCGCCAGCAGGGGAGCGGGGGATAGCACAGATACGCAGTATTTT. Translation gives CASRGAGDSTDTQYF.

The gene calls are TRBV7-9 and TRBJ1-1; D may be TRBD1 (6 bases). The CDR3 is made up of 14 amino acids. Germline V lookup: CDR1 SEHNR, CDR2 FQNEAQ (reference sequence). Trimming took 4 bases from V and 10 from J, leaving 19 bases between them. CDR3 DNA sequence: TGTGCCAGCAGCTCCTTTTCTTTCAGGGGTGCAGCTTTCTTT. It codes for CASSSFSFRGAAFF.

V and J are TRBV7-6 and TRBJ2-1; 11 bases match TRBD1. This CDR3 region has 16 residues. CDR1 is SGHVS, CDR2 FNYEAQ, per germline. V shed 3 bases, J shed 7 bases, and the junction held 8 bases outside the gene matches. DNA of the CDR3: TGTGCCAGCAGCTTCCCGGACAGGGGGCTAACAAATGAGCAGTTCTTC. It yields the protein CASSFPDRGLTNEQFF.

The CDR3 region has the DNA TGTGCCAGCAGCTCGACAGGGGGCGCCTACAATGAGCAGTTCTTC. Translated, it gives CASSSTGGAYNEQFF. This rearrangement joins TRBV7-3 to TRBJ2-1, with 10 bases matching TRBD1. Germline values: CDR1 SGHTA, CDR2 FQGTGA. The CDR3 length is 15 residues. Trimming at V came to 4 bases and at J to 2 bases, leaving 2 bases not matched to a gene.

The gene calls are TRBV4-2 and TRBJ1-1; TRBD1 is a possible D gene (6 bases). The CDR3 runs 16 residues. Germline V gives CDR1 LGHNA, CDR2 YNFKEQ. The ends were cut back, 4 bases at V and 2 bases at J, with 17 bases in the middle. In DNA form, the CDR3 reads TGTGCCAGCAGCCCTACCAAAATGGACAGCAACACTGAAGCTTTCTTT. The encoded protein is CASSPTKMDSNTEAFF.

The sample holds a few counts of this clone. The J gene is TRBJ1-1, the V gene TRBV7-3; no definite D call. CDR1 and CDR2 (germline): SGHTA, FQGTGA. The V end was cut by 0 bases, the J end by 3 bases, with 5 bases between. This CDR3 comprises 13 residues. This chain's CDR3 is CASSLTPDTEAFF. In nucleotides, the CDR3 is TGTGCCAGCAGCTTAACCCCGGACACTGAAGCTTTCTTT.